This T cell receptor beta chain was found in a study of Ad26.COV2.S vaccination and SARS-CoV-2 variants. This table comes from immunoSEQ multiplex PCR, and its TCRdb copy is limited to in-frame clones, with some not included. The sample consists of 43,000 or so clones, about 80% of them appearing once. Trimming took 4 bases from V and 1 from J, leaving 13 bases between them. Germline V gene sequence: CDR1 MNHNY, CDR2 SVGAGI (reference sequence). This CDR3 region has 15 residues. The input for sequencing was peripheral blood, taken after recovery from COVID-19. The TCR was taken from a human donor who had recovered from COVID-19. The chain couples TRBV6-6 to TRBJ1-1, with D hard to call. The CDR3 coding sequence is TGTGCCAGCAGTTCAACCCCAGTTCGGAACACTGAAGCTTTCTTT. This sequence encodes CASSSTPVRNTEAFF.